These 8 T cell receptor beta chains share one sample of origin, sequenced in a study of shared clonotypes between healthy human individuals (dated by TCRdb to the early 2020s). CD8 naive samples were obtained by positive selection for CCR7 among CD45RO-negative cells, yielding a CD45RA+CCR7+ population from which TemRA cells were excluded. The library was built by means of the immunoSEQ multiplex PCR assay. As stored in TCRdb, this immuneACCESS dataset retains in-frame rearrangements with V and J assigned. A fraction of the clones does not appear; measured against another copy, unresolved V genes explain less than half of the discrepancy, and the remainder lacks a known reason. The sample includes around 600,000 clones, with approximately 95% observed a single time. The ten largest clones take up about 0.11% of the sample. Sequences were obtained from naive CD8+ T cells sorted from blood. What this sample's cell subset or site label stands for: CD45RA+CCR7+. These receptors all come from a woman in her 30s in good health.

V usage is TRBV19 and J usage is TRBJ1-4; 9 bases are shared with TRBD1. Germline trimming cut 6 bases from V and 7 bases from J; bases unmatched to any gene: 6. The CDR3 is 14 residues long. CDR1 is LNHDA and CDR2 is SQIVND in the germline V gene (reference sequence). The CDR3 DNA is TGTGCCAGTAGCGGAGGACAGGGGAGTGAAAAACTGTTTTTT. Its translation is CASSGGQGSEKLFF. Full variable domain (remainder filled in from reference TRBV19 and TRBJ1-4): DGGITQSPKYLFRKEGQNVTLSCEQNLNHDAMYWYRQDPGQGLRLIYYSQIVNDFQKGDIAEGYSVSREKKESFPLTVTSAQKNPTAFYLCASSGGQGSEKLFFGSGTQLSVL.

Written as DNA, the CDR3 is TGTGCCAGCAGTCCTGGACAGGGAGACACTGAAGCTTTCTTT. Translating it yields CASSPGQGDTEAFF. The V call is TRBV11-2, the J call TRBJ1-1; TRBD1 aligns across 8 bases. V trimming: 6 bases; J trimming: 3 bases; junction bases outside the gene matches: 6. Germline CDR1 SGHAT, CDR2 FQNNGV. This CDR3 contains 14 residues.

The rearrangement joins TRBV28 to TRBJ2-3; the D gene is possibly TRBD1 (5 bases). There are 17 residues in the CDR3. Trimming removed 6 bases from V and 0 bases from J, with 19 bases in between. Germline CDR1 MDHEN, CDR2 SYDVKM. This CDR3 reads CASRKKGQGTSTDTQYF. CDR3 sequence (DNA): TGTGCCAGCAGAAAGAAGGGGCAGGGAACTAGCACAGATACGCAGTATTTT. The full variable domain, with the rest looked up from reference TRBV28 and TRBJ2-3, is DVKVTQSSRYLVKRTGEKVFLECVQDMDHENMFWYRQDPGLGLRLIYFSYDVKMKEKGDIPEGYSVSREKKERFSLILESASTNQTSMYLCASRKKGQGTSTDTQYFGPGTRLTVL.

This clone has only one observation. The chain combines TRBV5-1 with TRBJ2-7; maybe TRBD2 (5 bases). Trimming removed 0 bases from V and 0 bases from J, with 10 bases in between. CDR3 size: 15 residues. Per the germline V gene, CDR1 is SGHRS and CDR2 is YFSETQ. The CDR3 DNA sequence: TGCGCCAGCAGCTTGGAACCGGGGAGCTCCTACGAGCAGTACTTC. Protein product: CASSLEPGSSYEQYF. Drawing the rest from reference TRBV5-1 and TRBJ2-7, the complete variable domain is KAGVTQTPRYLIKTRGQQVTLSCSPISGHRSVSWYQQTPGQGLQFLFEYFSETQRNKGNFPGRFSGRQFSNSRSEMNVSTLELGDSALYLCASSLEPGSSYEQYFGPGTRLTVT.

V usage is TRBV2 and J usage is TRBJ1-2, with D perhaps matching TRBD1 (6 bases). The germline gives CDR1 SNHLY, CDR2 FYNNEI. The CDR3 extends over 12 amino acids. V was trimmed by 6 bases and J by 3 bases, leaving 8 bases between them. CDR3 amino acids: CASRDSHYGYTF. In DNA form, the CDR3 reads TGTGCCAGCAGGGACAGTCACTATGGCTACACCTTC.

The chain carries TRBV4-2 and TRBJ2-7; D ambiguous. The germline V and J ends were trimmed by 3 bases and 6 bases, with 15 bases remaining between them. The germline gives CDR1 LGHNA, CDR2 YNFKEQ. The CDR3 extends over 14 amino acids. This CDR3 is CASSQGEIVFEQYF. In DNA, the CDR3 is TGTGCCAGCAGCCAGGGCGAAATTGTATTCGAGCAGTACTTC.

This chain links TRBV6-6 with TRBJ2-5; 7 bases agree with TRBD1. From germline, CDR1 is MNHNY and CDR2 SVGAGI (reference sequence). The V and J ends lost 6 bases and 4 bases, in that order; junction bases with no gene match: 5. This CDR3 is built from 13 residues. CDR3 loop: CASREGAGETQYF. DNA for the CDR3: TGTGCCAGCAGAGAGGGGGCGGGAGAGACCCAGTACTTC.

The chain's CDR3 is CATGTGTSGRKEQYF. For the CDR3, the DNA is TGTGCCACGGGTACCGGGACTAGCGGGAGAAAAGAGCAGTACTTC. V gene TRBV27 combines with J gene TRBJ2-7; 14 nucleotides match TRBD2. Germline values: CDR1 MNHEY, CDR2 SMNVEV (reference sequence). Losses at the gene ends were 10 bases for V and 7 bases for J; bases not matched to a gene: 12. The CDR3 is made up of 15 amino acids.